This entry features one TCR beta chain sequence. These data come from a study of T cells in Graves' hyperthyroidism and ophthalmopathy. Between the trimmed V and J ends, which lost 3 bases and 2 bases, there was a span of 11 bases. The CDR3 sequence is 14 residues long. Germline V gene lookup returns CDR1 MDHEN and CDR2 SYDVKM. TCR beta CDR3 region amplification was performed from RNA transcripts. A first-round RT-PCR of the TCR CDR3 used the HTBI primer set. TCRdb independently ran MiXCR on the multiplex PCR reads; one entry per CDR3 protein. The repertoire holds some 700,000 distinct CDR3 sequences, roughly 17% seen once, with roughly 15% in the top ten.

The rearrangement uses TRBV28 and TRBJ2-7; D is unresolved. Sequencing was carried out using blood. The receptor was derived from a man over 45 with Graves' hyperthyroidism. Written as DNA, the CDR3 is TGTGCCAGCAGTTTCCCGCAGGACCCCTACGAGCAGTACTTC. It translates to CASSFPQDPYEQYF.